This T cell receptor beta chain was captured by sequencing in a study of Ad26.COV2.S vaccination and SARS-CoV-2 variants. Study outcomes and limitations: Responses of T cells in total may have been underestimated by the TCR breadth and depth analyses. Marked by substantial breadth, spike-specific CD8+ and CD4+ T cell responses were reportedly seen after vaccination.

The treatment here: roughly 19 received Ad26.COV2.S at low or high dose, single or two shots; a few received placebo; per-sample allocation not given. Samples analyzed were those drawn on day 63 after the first vaccine or placebo injection. As concerns this clone: Its antigen is unknown.

Between the trimmed V and J ends, which lost 3 bases and 4 bases, there was a span of 16 bases. The CDR3 runs 14 residues. Germline values: CDR1 GTSNPN, CDR2 SVGIG (reference sequence). Generated by immunoSEQ multiplex PCR, the TCRdb table keeps only in-frame clones and is missing some. The sample contains around 340,000 clones, about 88% of which appear only once. The TCR originated in a person aged 18-65 years who received the Ad26.COV2.S COVID-19 vaccine or a placebo. The sample consisted of peripheral blood, taken in a trial of Ad26.COV2.S vaccine versus placebo. The chain carries TRBV30 and TRBJ2-7; D uncertain. The CDR3 region is CAWSVPAVTYEQYF. CDR3 nucleotide sequence: TGTGCCTGGAGCGTACCGGCGGTAACGTACGAGCAGTACTTC. Looking up the rest from reference TRBV30 and TRBJ2-7 gives the full variable domain: SQTIHQWPATLVQPVGSPLSLECTVEGTSNPNLYWYRQAAGRGLQLLFYSVGIGQISSEVPQNLSASRPQDRQFILSSKKLLLSDSGFYLCAWSVPAVTYEQYFGPGTRLTVT.